This passage covers 17 T cell receptor beta chains from one sample sequenced in a study of identical twins. One entry per CDR3 protein, called by TCRdb with MiXCR from the 5' RACE reads. The profile covers roughly 1.6 million distinct CDR3 sequences, with about 31% appearing a single time and about 0.3% taken by the ten largest. The sample consisted of cord blood. The receptor source for this set is a newborn girl in good health.

This clonotype was recorded only once. It may be a read error: a sequence one base away is much more abundant. The V call is TRBV4-1, the J call TRBJ2-3, with a weak D call TRBD1 (6 bases). V was shortened by 1 base and J by 2 bases, with 10 bases between the two germline ends. The CDR3 spans 15 residues. Germline V lookup: CDR1 MGHRA, CDR2 YSYEKL. CDR3 sequence reads: CASSQGEGHTDTQYF. CDR3 in DNA: TGCGCCAGCAGCCAAGGTGAGGGACACACAGATACGCAGTATTTT.

The J gene is TRBJ1-5, the V gene TRBV4-1; D is unclear. This CDR3 is built from 16 residues. Germline V lookup: CDR1 MGHRA, CDR2 YSYEKL. Trimming removed 0 bases from V and 3 bases from J, with 12 bases in between. This chain's CDR3 is CASSQDLAGYNQPQHF. The CDR3 DNA reads as TGCGCCAGCAGCCAAGATCTAGCCGGATACAATCAGCCCCAGCATTTT.

This clonotype was found a few times. This chain joins TRBV25-1 and TRBJ2-2, with D tentatively TRBD1 (5 bases). The CDR3 is made up of 13 amino acids. Trimming shortened V by 6 bases and J by 6 bases, and 11 bases separated the two germline ends. In germline, CDR1 is MGHDK, CDR2 SYGVNS. For the CDR3, the DNA is TGTGCCAGCAGGCTCCAGGGTTCCGGGGAGCTGTTTTTT. Translation gives CASRLQGSGELFF.

The chain is built from TRBV29-1 and TRBJ2-1; D possibly corresponds to TRBD2 (7 bases). CDR3 length: 15 residues. The ends were cut back, 7 bases at V and 8 bases at J, with 24 bases in the middle. The V gene's germline CDR1 is SQVTM and CDR2 ANQGSEA. CDR3 in amino acids: CSGVLQGGGYDEQFF. DNA of the CDR3: TGCAGCGGTGTCCTGCAGGGAGGGGGGTACGATGAGCAGTTCTTC.

In this sample, this clonotype turned up a few times. The rearrangement joins TRBV28 to TRBJ2-7; 7 bases match TRBD2. Germline loops: CDR1 MDHEN, CDR2 SYDVKM. Trimming cost V 7 bases and J 4 bases; bases outside gene matches: 10. This CDR3 is 14 amino acids long. The CDR3 coding sequence is TGTGCCAGCACCCCCCGACTAGCAGTTTACGAGCAGTACTTC. It is translated as CASTPRLAVYEQYF.

The chain combines TRBV3-1 with TRBJ1-4, with TRBD1 matching over 9 bases. The V gene's germline CDR1 is LGHDT and CDR2 YNNKEL (reference sequence). This CDR3 has 17 residues. V gave up 5 bases and J gave up 6 bases; unmatched junction bases: 13. CDR3 residues: CASSWRTGERTDEKLFF. CDR3 nucleotides: TGTGCCAGCAGCTGGAGGACAGGGGAGAGGACTGATGAAAAACTGTTTTTT.

The chain combines TRBV12-3 or TRBV12-4 with TRBJ2-3; TRBD2 is a possible D gene (5 bases). This CDR3 spans 15 amino acids. The V end was cut by 2 bases, the J end by 1 base, with 10 bases between. In DNA, the CDR3 is TGTGCCAGCAGTTTACGGCATAGCGGCACAGATACGCAGTATTTT. Encoded protein: CASSLRHSGTDTQYF.

V is TRBV12-3 or TRBV12-4 and J is TRBJ2-3; D is ambiguous. The CDR3 is 13 amino acids. Trimming removed 3 bases at V and 4 bases at J, with 8 bases between. Here the CDR3 DNA reads TGTGCCAGCAGTTTTTTTGGGGCAGATACGCAGTATTTT. Protein sequence: CASSFFGADTQYF.

There are a few counts of this clonotype. The V and J genes are TRBV20-1 and TRBJ1-2, with D possibly being TRBD1 (5 bases). The CDR3 runs 16 residues. Germline CDR1 and CDR2: DFQATT and SNEGSKA (reference sequence). V was clipped by 0 bases and J by 1 base, with 15 bases between them. The chain's CDR3 is CSARDSAGLVNYGYTF. CDR3 DNA: TGCAGTGCTAGAGATAGCGCAGGGTTAGTTAACTATGGCTACACCTTC.

V is TRBV20-1 and J is TRBJ2-1; a weak D match, TRBD2 (5 bases). The V gene's germline CDR1 is DFQATT and CDR2 SNEGSKA (reference sequence). There are 12 residues in the CDR3. V was cut by 3 bases and J by 5 bases, with 8 bases left in between. The DNA of the CDR3 is TGCAGTGCTAGGGAGGAACACAATGAGCAGTTCTTC. It translates to CSAREEHNEQFF.

This clonotype has a count of ten or more. V is TRBV9 and J is TRBJ2-4; TRBD2 matches 10 bases. The germline V gene has CDR1 SGDLS and CDR2 YYNGEE. The CDR3 extends over 15 amino acids. The V and J ends lost 0 bases and 6 bases, in that order; junction bases with no gene match: 3. The CDR3 coding sequence is TGTGCCAGCAGCGTAGGTGCTAGCGGGGGAAACATTCAGTACTTC. Protein: CASSVGASGGNIQYF. The entire variable domain, with the rest obtained from reference TRBV9 and TRBJ2-4, is as follows: DSGVTQTPKHLITATGQRVTLRCSPRSGDLSVYWYQQSLDQGLQFLIQYYNGEERAKGNILERFSAQQFPDLHSELNLSSLELGDSALYFCASSVGASGGNIQYFGAGTRLSVL.

This clonotype was counted a few times. The V and J genes are TRBV10-3 and TRBJ2-7; 9 positions match TRBD2. CDR1 ENHRY and CDR2 SYGVKD come from the germline V gene. Trimming cost V 10 bases and J 3 bases; bases outside gene matches: 13. CDR3 length equals 15 residues. The CDR3 DNA reads TGTGCCAGCGGGGGGGCCGTAACTGGAATCTACGAGCAGTACTTC. Amino acid sequence: CASGGAVTGIYEQYF.

J is TRBJ2-5 and V is TRBV29-1, with 7 bases fitting TRBD1. CDR1 and CDR2 from the germline V gene are SQVTM and ANQGSEA. The J segment lost 2 bases and the V segment lost 6 bases, leaving 3 bases of the junction unmatched. The CDR3 extends over 12 amino acids. This chain's CDR3 is CSVDRVQETQYF. CDR3 in DNA: TGCAGCGTCGACAGGGTGCAAGAGACCCAGTACTTC.

This clonotype has a handful of counts. The rearrangement links TRBV6-2 or TRBV6-3 to TRBJ1-1; TRBD1 matches at 8 bases. CDR3 length: 15 amino acids. The germline CDR1 and CDR2 sequences are MNHEY and SVGEGT. J gave up 3 bases and V 5 bases, and 8 bases lay outside the gene matches. The CDR3 sequence is CASSPGTGIYTEAFF. The CDR3 bases are TGTGCCAGCAGTCCCGGGACAGGAATCTACACTGAAGCTTTCTTT.

Ten or more counts support this clonotype. J is TRBJ2-7 and V is TRBV28; 7 nucleotides align to TRBD1. The germline V gene encodes CDR1 MDHEN and CDR2 SYDVKM. This CDR3 spans 12 amino acids. Trimming took 8 bases from V and 3 from J; bases not matched to a gene: 4. CDR3 sequence reads: CASGDSFYEQYF. The CDR3 DNA is TGTGCCAGCGGGGACAGCTTCTACGAGCAGTACTTC.

This clonotype was recorded a few times. This chain connects TRBV20-1 to TRBJ1-4; no clear D gene. The CDR3 sequence is 11 residues long. Germline CDR1 reads DFQATT; CDR2 reads SNEGSKA (reference sequence). The germline V and J ends were trimmed by 0 bases and 6 bases, with 2 bases remaining between them. Here the CDR3 DNA reads TGCAGTGCTAGAGATGATGAAAAACTGTTTTTT. It translates to CSARDDEKLFF.

About this clonotype: This sequence may be a read error, since a much larger clone differs from it by one base. CDR3 coding DNA: TGTGCCAGCAGCCAAGTCCTCAACAATGAGCAGTACTTC. Residues: CASSQVLNNEQYF. The genes are TRBV4-2 and TRBJ2-1; D is ambiguous. The DNA end lines up better with TRBJ2-7; the J call may be wrong. The CDR3 contains 13 residues. The germline V gene has CDR1 LGHNA and CDR2 YNFKEQ.